A selection of T cell receptor beta chains follows, all from one sample in a study of T cells after somatic rescue of genetic block. TCRdb's copy holds only in-frame clones and misses some; the assay was immunoSEQ multiplex PCR. The data hold 95,000 to 120,000 clones, with about 90% observed a single time. The source material was peripheral blood mononuclear cells (PBMCs). The source is a woman aged 18-35 years. Both conserved end residues are part of each CDR3. A D gene is named only where the DNA matches it firmly.

d_gene	v_gene	j_gene	CDR3aa
-	TRBV10-1	TRBJ2-1	CASSYYKGRSSYNEQFF
-	TRBV2	TRBJ2-7	CASSPRQVIHEQYF
-	TRBV9	TRBJ1-1	CASSVGTWGTEAFF
-	TRBV7-3	TRBJ2-2	CASSPDPGGELFF
-	TRBV19	TRBJ1-5	CASSIRRHSNQPQHF
-	TRBV5-1	TRBJ1-3	CASRPGTTGNTIYF
TRBD2	TRBV6-5	TRBJ2-1	CASSSELAGGPDEQFF
-	TRBV11-1	TRBJ2-4	CASGVQDKNIQYF
-	TRBV19	TRBJ1-4	CASSVDRNEKLFF
TRBD1	TRBV28	TRBJ2-7	CASSLITQGNYEQYF
-	TRBV5-1	TRBJ1-1	CASSLRDTGMSRGLNTEAFF
-	TRBV5-3	TRBJ2-1	CARSLGVSRVYNEQFF
-	TRBV7-8	TRBJ2-2	CASKWPNTGELFF
-	TRBV19	TRBJ2-7	CASSIGQTANEQYF
TRBD1	TRBV13	TRBJ1-6	CASSLRTGLRGPLHF
TRBD1	TRBV6-6	TRBJ1-2	CASSYSGVTGENGYTF
-	TRBV11-1	TRBJ1-2	CASSLRGSYGYTF
-	TRBV19	TRBJ2-5	CASSTRGETQYF
-	TRBV10-3	TRBJ1-2	CAIRKQGQDYGYTF
-	TRBV11-3	TRBJ2-5	CASSLDTEYQETQYF
TRBD2	TRBV7-9	TRBJ2-6	CASTLAGPGANVLTF
-	TRBV5-4	TRBJ2-1	CASSAGRGRARREQFF
TRBD1	TRBV5-1	TRBJ1-6	CASSLDSTGGFTRNSPLHF
TRBD1	TRBV15	TRBJ1-4	CATSRERQGYEKLFF
TRBD2	TRBV11-3	TRBJ2-1	CASSRAGGEQFF
-	TRBV6-5	TRBJ2-2	CASSLYGNLGELFF
TRBD2	TRBV7-8	TRBJ2-1	CASSGFPGTSPHNEQFF
-	TRBV2	TRBJ1-4	CASSGGDRGKTLFF
TRBD2	TRBV7-3	TRBJ2-5	CASSLSGGETQYF
-	TRBV28	TRBJ1-1	CASSLFRSANTEAFF
-	TRBV5-4	TRBJ1-1	CASSLETENTEAFF
-	TRBV25-1	TRBJ1-2	CASSESQYTGGYTF
-	TRBV11-3	TRBJ2-1	CASSPSSYNEQFF
-	TRBV5-6	TRBJ1-6	CASSLHEGTYNSPLHF
TRBD1	TRBV29-1	TRBJ1-3	CSVDVGQGTGNTIYF
-	TRBV4-3	TRBJ1-2	CASSQGGVLQGYTF
-	TRBV7-9	TRBJ1-5	CASSLGGTNQPQHF
TRBD1	TRBV27	TRBJ2-1	CASRGGDRGPNEQFF
-	TRBV28	TRBJ1-2	CASSLSAGGYGYTF
TRBD1	TRBV29-1	TRBJ1-2	CSVGRGQSTSYGYTF
-	TRBV29-1	TRBJ2-3	CSGLRDGTDTQYF
-	TRBV28	TRBJ1-3	CASRWGDGNTIYF
-	TRBV5-1	TRBJ2-7	CASSPQGSEQYF
-	TRBV7-9	TRBJ2-2	CASSLLTPANTGELFF
-	TRBV5-4	TRBJ1-3	CASSLDLGVGSGNTIYF
-	TRBV4-1	TRBJ2-5	CASSRPRASEETQYF
-	TRBV30	TRBJ2-7	CAWSRGYEQYF
-	TRBV9	TRBJ1-3	CASSPRDSTYHSLTGNTIYF
-	TRBV5-1	TRBJ1-1	CASSLTGMVETEAFF
-	TRBV6-5	TRBJ1-1	CATTLLSGVETEAFF
-	TRBV7-9	TRBJ2-1	CASSFPGGGGNEQFF
-	TRBV29-1	TRBJ2-4	CSVERVGDIQYF
-	TRBV6-1	TRBJ1-5	CASSSGWGNQPQHF
TRBD1	TRBV7-8	TRBJ2-7	CASSRQGGREQYF
-	TRBV6-5	TRBJ2-3	CASSPFIDTDTQYF
-	TRBV5-1	TRBJ2-1	CASSLAPGRNEQFF
-	TRBV5-6	TRBJ2-6	CASSLMAGIGANVLTF
TRBD1	TRBV4-2	TRBJ2-7	CASSQAWGQGVSYEQYF
-	TRBV7-9	TRBJ1-5	CASSTSGYQPQHF